This T cell receptor beta chain is from a study of tumor and adjacent non-tumor tissue in lung cancer. Turning to the study itself: Stage I to III disease affected approximately 11 men and several women aged roughly 31 to 85. Samples averaged roughly 4.3 million productive TCRbeta reads each. General observations from the study: Tumor repertoires had a smaller top 100 clone share than normal lung.

A modified ARM-PCR protocol with three rounds of nested PCR amplified TCRbeta. TCRdb redid the calling of the multiplex PCR reads with MiXCR, one entry per CDR3 protein. The data show around 80,000 distinct CDR3 sequences, around 80% seen once. To note about this clonotype: Antigen unknown. A read error may explain this, as a much larger clone is one base away.

The template was RNA from unsorted bulk tissue. More than 3 cm separated this lung sample from the edge of the tumor. Newly diagnosed lung cancer patients had thoracic surgery in China, August–November 2014, without prior chemotherapy. CDR1 KGHDR and CDR2 SFDVKD come from the germline V gene. The CDR3 covers 15 residues. The sequenced material came from distant non-tumor lung tissue. This sequence originates from a man in his fifties or sixties with non-small cell lung cancer. J is TRBJ2-1 and V is TRBV24-1, with 9 bases identical to TRBD1. Here the CDR3 DNA reads TGTGCCAGCAGTCGACAGGGGGAATCCTACAATGAGCAGTTCTTC. The encoded protein is CASSRQGESYNEQFF.